The clone carrying this T cell receptor (beta chain) was detected once. The sample is drawn from a study of cytomegalovirus exposure and HLA in healthy donors. The PCR contained 60 Vbeta and 13 Jbeta primers. Measured with immunoSEQ multiplex PCR; TCRdb has only the in-frame clones, and not every one. The sample has 85,000 to 130,000 clones, over 60% seen once. V shed 4 bases and J 5 bases; nucleotides not matched to a gene: 4. The CDR3 is 13 residues long. Looked up from germline, CDR1 is SGHTA and CDR2 is FQGTGA. The TCR comes from a man in his sixties in good health and CMV-seropositive. The chain is built from TRBV7-3 and TRBJ2-5; 7 bases match TRBD1. The sequencing input was PBMCs. The CDR3 is CASSSTGLETQYF. CDR3 DNA sequence: TGTGCCAGCAGCTCGACAGGGCTCGAGACCCAGTACTTC.